The next 15 T cell receptor beta chains were all read from a single sample in a study of T cell repertoires in cytomegalovirus infection. These receptors are not linked to any known antigen. TCRdb processed the reads anew with MiXCR; each CDR3 protein has one entry. The table shows about 920,000 distinct CDR3 sequences, with roughly 30% occurring only once. Sample: cultured CD8+ T cells from PBMCs, taken from culture after CMV antigen stimulation. These receptors came from a human donor in good health (CMV status not recorded). Some clones in this sample may be carry-over from other donors' samples.

The V gene is TRBV6-2 or TRBV6-3, the J gene TRBJ1-6, with 8 bases lining up with TRBD1. The CDR3 sequence is 22 residues long. V trimming: 0 bases; J trimming: 2 bases; junction bases outside the gene matches: 18. Germline CDR1 and CDR2: MNHEY and SVGEGT. The CDR3 DNA is TGTGCCAGCAGTTACTCGGCGAAGACAGGGGAACTCTCATACCCCTATAATTCACCCCTCCACTTT. Its translation is CASSYSAKTGELSYPYNSPLHF.

The chain joins TRBV28 to TRBJ1-5; TRBD1 might be the D (5 bases). CDR3 length: 15 residues. V lost 6 bases, J lost 3 bases, and 15 bases lay in between. The germline V gene has CDR1 MDHEN and CDR2 SYDVKM. The CDR3 DNA reads as TGTGCCAGCAGCCGCAGGGTAACCCTCAATCAGCCCCAGCATTTT. Amino acids: CASSRRVTLNQPQHF. Supplemented by reference TRBV28 and TRBJ1-5, the full variable domain reads DVKVTQSSRYLVKRTGEKVFLECVQDMDHENMFWYRQDPGLGLRLIYFSYDVKMKEKGDIPEGYSVSREKKERFSLILESASTNQTSMYLCASSRRVTLNQPQHFGDGTRLSIL.

There are a few counts of this clonotype. The chain's CDR3 is CASSPATLTASLPQHF. The CDR3, as DNA: TGTGCCAGCTCACCGGCCACATTGACCGCCTCATTGCCCCAGCATTTT. This sequence joins TRBV18 and TRBJ1-5; D remains ambiguous. Germline CDR1 reads KGHSH; CDR2 reads LQKENI. Trimming removed 3 bases from V and 9 bases from J, with 21 bases in between. This CDR3 region has 16 residues.

This clonotype was picked up many times. J is TRBJ1-4 and V is TRBV25-1, with D unclear. Germline V lookup: CDR1 MGHDK, CDR2 SYGVNS. The CDR3 contains 14 residues. Trimming removed 5 bases from V and 0 bases from J, with 7 bases in between. In DNA, the CDR3 is TGTGCCAGCAGTAAGGCAGCAACTAATGAAAAACTGTTTTTT. The encoded protein is CASSKAATNEKLFF. Full variable domain (missing parts from reference TRBV25-1 and TRBJ1-4): EADIYQTPRYLVIGTGKKITLECSQTMGHDKMYWYQQDPGMELHLIHYSYGVNSTEKGDLSSESTVSRIRTEHFPLTLESARPSHTSQYLCASSKAATNEKLFFGSGTQLSVL.

Only a few counts were recorded for this clonotype. This sequence joins TRBV7-9 and TRBJ1-2; perhaps TRBD1 as D (6 bases). Germline lookup yields CDR1 SEHNR and CDR2 FQNEAQ (reference sequence). V gave up 8 bases and J gave up 6 bases, with 19 bases separating them. This CDR3 comprises 14 residues. The CDR3 DNA reads as TGTGCCAGCGCGGATCCAGGGGCTAGAGATGGCTACACCTTC. Amino acids: CASADPGARDGYTF.

The chain joins TRBV27 to TRBJ1-1, with a tentative D call TRBD1 (5 bases). Trimming took 3 bases from V and 11 from J, leaving 13 bases between them. The CDR3 runs to 12 residues. Germline CDR1 reads MNHEY; CDR2 reads SMNVEV (reference sequence). CDR3 amino acids: CASSFLGDAAFF. CDR3 sequence (DNA): TGTGCCAGCAGTTTTTTGGGGGACGCCGCTTTCTTT.

This sequence joins TRBV5-5 and TRBJ2-1; D may be TRBD1 (5 bases). The germline V gene encodes CDR1 SGHKS and CDR2 YYEKEE (reference sequence). The CDR3 has 16 amino acids. The V gene lost 0 bases and the J gene lost 7 bases, with 17 bases spanning the gap. The CDR3 region is CASSLGQGLWENEQFF. The CDR3 nucleotides are TGTGCCAGCAGCTTGGGGCAGGGTCTGTGGGAAAATGAGCAGTTCTTC.

Here the CDR3 reads CASTLGSFTGELFF. Here the CDR3 DNA reads TGTGCCAGCACCCTGGGGTCTTTTACCGGGGAGCTGTTTTTT. The genes are TRBV5-5 and TRBJ2-2, with D unresolved. Trimming removed 6 bases at V and 5 bases at J, with 14 bases between. This CDR3 contains 14 residues. Per germline, CDR1 SGHKS and CDR2 YYEKEE (reference sequence).

The rearrangement joins TRBV29-1 to TRBJ2-1; the match to TRBD1 covers 10 bases. Germline CDR1 reads SQVTM; CDR2 reads ANQGSEA. V shed 6 bases and J 7 bases; nucleotides not matched to a gene: 3. The CDR3 length is 12 residues. The CDR3 loop reads CSVGTGANEQFF. CDR3 sequence (DNA): TGCAGCGTGGGGACAGGGGCGAATGAGCAGTTCTTC.

At least ten counts were recorded for this clonotype. The rearrangement uses TRBV7-6 and TRBJ2-7; D is possibly TRBD2 (6 bases). The V gene's germline CDR1 is SGHVS and CDR2 FNYEAQ. This CDR3 spans 13 amino acids. Trimming took off 5 bases at V and 3 bases at J, with 11 bases between the two ends. Written as DNA, the CDR3 is TGTGCCAGCAGCCCAGGCGGGGACTACGAGCAGTACTTC. Its protein product is CASSPGGDYEQYF.

This clonotype was counted a few times. The rearrangement uses TRBV12-3 or TRBV12-4 and TRBJ1-1, with D unresolved. The V end lost 4 bases, the J end lost 4 bases, and 4 bases lay between the germline ends. The CDR3 sequence is 11 residues long. DNA of the CDR3: TGTGCCAGCAGTTCGGCCACTGAAGCTTTCTTT. It is translated as CASSSATEAFF.

This clonotype was detected a few times. This CDR3 reads CASGFLAGGPGELFF. The CDR3 DNA is TGTGCTAGTGGTTTTCTAGCGGGGGGGCCCGGGGAGCTGTTTTTT. This rearrangement joins TRBV12-5 to TRBJ2-2; 12 nucleotides align to TRBD2. The CDR3 spans 15 residues. J gave up 6 bases and V 3 bases, and 2 bases lay outside the gene matches. Germline loops: CDR1 LGHNT, CDR2 FRNRAP.

This sequence joins TRBV6-5 and TRBJ2-7; a possible D gene is TRBD2 (6 bases). Germline V gives CDR1 MNHEY, CDR2 SVGAGI. The length of the CDR3 is 13 residues. Trimming removed 5 bases from V and 0 bases from J, with 8 bases in between. The CDR3 region is CASSDGSSYEQYV. DNA of the CDR3: TGTGCCAGCAGTGACGGGAGCTCCTACGAGCAGTACGTC.

This clonotype was found many times. The chain is built from TRBV12-3 or TRBV12-4 and TRBJ2-1, with D uncertain. This CDR3 has 12 residues. Trimming pared 3 bases from V and 5 bases from J, leaving 5 bases between. This chain's CDR3 is CASSFGHNEQFF. CDR3 in DNA: TGTGCCAGCAGTTTTGGCCACAATGAGCAGTTCTTC.

This sequence joins TRBV27 and TRBJ1-4; weak D call: TRBD1 (6 bases). Germline lookup yields CDR1 MNHEY and CDR2 SMNVEV (reference sequence). V was pared by 6 bases and J by 3 bases, with 20 bases between. This CDR3 has 17 residues. DNA of the CDR3: TGTGCCAGCAGCCCCCTCCCAGAGACAGGTTCTAATGAAAAACTGTTTTTT. Translating gives CASSPLPETGSNEKLFF.